These T cell receptor beta chains were read from a single sample in a study of spatial heterogeneity in lung cancer. TCRdb called the 5' RACE reads again in MiXCR, with one record for every CDR3 protein. The data contain approximately 56,000 distinct CDR3 sequences, 6% to 8.5% of them singletons. The sequenced sample was PBMCs, obtained at follow-up. These receptors originate from a female donor with early-stage non-small cell lung cancer. CDR3s include the opening cysteine and the closing phenylalanine or tryptophan. The D gene is left open where the match is weak. Clone size, where shown, is once, few, many, or a class for clones that have expanded.

J gene: TRBJ1-1
clone size: many
V gene: TRBV3-1
D gene: NA
CDR3 DNA: TGTGCCAGCAGCCAACAGGTTTTAACTGAAGCTTTCTTT
CDR3 protein: CASSQQVLTEAFF

J gene: TRBJ2-7
clone size: few
V gene: TRBV5-1
D gene: NA
CDR3 DNA: TGCGCCAGCAGCTACTACTACGAGCAGTACTTC
CDR3 protein: CASSYYYEQYF

J gene: TRBJ2-2
clone size: few
V gene: TRBV7-6
D gene: NA
CDR3 DNA: TGTGCCAGCTCTGGACAGTGGGCCGCCGGGGAGCTGTTTTTT
CDR3 protein: CASSGQWAAGELFF

J gene: TRBJ1-5
clone size: NA
V gene: TRBV11-2
D gene: TRBD1
CDR3 DNA: TGTGCCAGCAGCTTAGGTCGCAGGGGGCGTATAAATCAGCCCCAGCATTTT
CDR3 protein: CASSLGRRGRINQPQHF

J gene: TRBJ2-6
clone size: NA
V gene: TRBV7-8
D gene: TRBD1
CDR3 DNA: TGTGCCAGCAGCACCCGGACAGGGCAGCTGACTTTC
CDR3 protein: CASSTRTGQLTF

J gene: TRBJ2-3
clone size: NA
V gene: TRBV9
D gene: TRBD1
CDR3 DNA: TGTGCCAGCAGTGACTCAGGGGGTTGGAGCACAGATACGCAGTATTTT
CDR3 protein: CASSDSGGWSTDTQYF

J gene: TRBJ1-1
clone size: NA
V gene: TRBV19
D gene: NA
CDR3 DNA: TGTGCCAGTAGTATAGATGGCGACTCAACGAACACTGAAGCTTTCTTT
CDR3 protein: CASSIDGDSTNTEAFF

J gene: TRBJ1-1
clone size: few
V gene: TRBV12-3/TRBV12-4
D gene: NA
CDR3 DNA: TGTGCCAGCAGTTCTCCCCAAGGATTGAACACTGAAGCTTTCTTT
CDR3 protein: CASSSPQGLNTEAFF

J gene: TRBJ2-1
clone size: many
V gene: TRBV11-3
D gene: TRBD1
CDR3 DNA: TGTGCCAGCAGCCCTACACAGGGGGCGTACAATGAGCAGTTCTTC
CDR3 protein: CASSPTQGAYNEQFF

J gene: TRBJ2-1
clone size: NA
V gene: TRBV7-3
D gene: TRBD2
CDR3 DNA: TGTGCCAGCAGCTTACTAGCGGGGACCAGTCTCAATGAGCAGTTCTTC
CDR3 protein: CASSLLAGTSLNEQFF

J gene: TRBJ2-3
clone size: NA
V gene: TRBV18
D gene: NA
CDR3 DNA: TGTGCCAGCTCACCATATGGGGGCAAAGATACGCAGTATTTT
CDR3 protein: CASSPYGGKDTQYF

J gene: TRBJ2-3
clone size: NA
V gene: TRBV5-6
D gene: NA
CDR3 DNA: TGTGCCAGCAACAAGTGGGGAAGCACAGATACGCAGTATTTT
CDR3 protein: CASNKWGSTDTQYF

J gene: TRBJ1-1
clone size: few
V gene: TRBV5-4
D gene: TRBD1
CDR3 DNA: TGTGCCAGCACCCGGGCCAGGGACAGGGACACTGAAGCTTTCTTT
CDR3 protein: CASTRARDRDTEAFF

J gene: TRBJ2-3
clone size: NA
V gene: TRBV19
D gene: NA
CDR3 DNA: TGTGCCAGCTGCGGTAGAGATACGCAGTATTTT
CDR3 protein: CASCGRDTQYF

J gene: TRBJ2-3
clone size: NA
V gene: TRBV7-2
D gene: NA
CDR3 DNA: TGTGCCAGCGGGGACTCACGCACAGATACGCAGTATTTT
CDR3 protein: CASGDSRTDTQYF

J gene: TRBJ2-3
clone size: many
V gene: TRBV12-3/TRBV12-4
D gene: NA
CDR3 DNA: TGTGCCAGCAGCCTGACAGGACTTAAAGATACGCAGTATTTT
CDR3 protein: CASSLTGLKDTQYF

J gene: TRBJ2-5
clone size: many
V gene: TRBV20-1
D gene: NA
CDR3 DNA: TGCAGTGCTAGAGGTTTTGACGTCCAAGAGACCCAGTACTTC
CDR3 protein: CSARGFDVQETQYF

J gene: TRBJ1-4
clone size: NA
V gene: TRBV11-2
D gene: NA
CDR3 DNA: TGTGCCAGCAGCCGTGACAGAGGCAATGAAAAACTGTTTTTT
CDR3 protein: CASSRDRGNEKLFF

J gene: TRBJ1-1
clone size: many
V gene: TRBV5-1
D gene: NA
CDR3 DNA: TGCGCCAGCAGCTTGGCAGGGCGAAACACTGAAGCTTTCTTT
CDR3 protein: CASSLAGRNTEAFF

J gene: TRBJ1-1
clone size: NA
V gene: TRBV6-1
D gene: TRBD1
CDR3 DNA: TGTGCCAGCAGTCCGGGACAGGGAGGGAGCACTGAAGCTTTCTTT
CDR3 protein: CASSPGQGGSTEAFF

J gene: TRBJ2-5
clone size: many
V gene: TRBV7-6
D gene: NA
CDR3 DNA: TGTGCCAGCAGCTTGACCCATCAAGAGACCCAGTACTTC
CDR3 protein: CASSLTHQETQYF

J gene: TRBJ2-2
clone size: NA
V gene: TRBV7-2
D gene: TRBD1
CDR3 DNA: TGTGCCAGCAGCCCCAGACAGGGGGCAAGGGAAATCGGGGAGCTGTTTTTT
CDR3 protein: CASSPRQGAREIGELFF

J gene: TRBJ2-7
clone size: many
V gene: TRBV29-1
D gene: TRBD1
CDR3 DNA: TGCAGCATCGAACAGGGGGCTGGGAGCGAGCAGTACTTC
CDR3 protein: CSIEQGAGSEQYF

J gene: TRBJ2-1
clone size: NA
V gene: TRBV11-3
D gene: NA
CDR3 DNA: TGTGCCAGCAGTTTAAGGGGGGCCCGATACAATGAGCGGTTCTTC
CDR3 protein: CASSLRGARYNERFF

J gene: TRBJ1-1
clone size: few
V gene: TRBV29-1
D gene: NA
CDR3 DNA: TGCAGCGTCACCCGGAGGGGGGCTAACACTGAAGCTTTCTTT
CDR3 protein: CSVTRRGANTEAFF

J gene: TRBJ2-5
clone size: few
V gene: TRBV29-1
D gene: TRBD2
CDR3 DNA: TGCAGCCCACGGACTAGCGGGGGGGCCCCAGAGACCCAGTACTTC
CDR3 protein: CSPRTSGGAPETQYF

J gene: TRBJ2-1
clone size: many
V gene: TRBV9
D gene: NA
CDR3 DNA: TGTGCCAGCAGCGCGAGGGGTGTTTACAATGAGCAGTTCTTC
CDR3 protein: CASSARGVYNEQFF

J gene: TRBJ1-2
clone size: NA
V gene: TRBV5-1
D gene: NA
CDR3 DNA: TGCGCCAGCAGCTTGGCCCCACAGGGAGGGGGCTATGGCTACACCTTC
CDR3 protein: CASSLAPQGGGYGYTF

J gene: TRBJ1-2
clone size: many
V gene: TRBV15
D gene: NA
CDR3 DNA: TGTGCCACCAGCAGAAAAGCAACCTTTAACTATGGCTACACCTTC
CDR3 protein: CATSRKATFNYGYTF

J gene: TRBJ2-7
clone size: few
V gene: TRBV15
D gene: TRBD1
CDR3 DNA: TGTGCCACCAGCAGAGGGACAGGGGGAGGTGAGCAGTACTTC
CDR3 protein: CATSRGTGGGEQYF

J gene: TRBJ2-1
clone size: NA
V gene: TRBV5-1
D gene: NA
CDR3 DNA: TGCGCCAGCAGCGACCCTCATAGGGCTGATTTGGGAGACAATGAGCAGTTCTTC
CDR3 protein: CASSDPHRADLGDNEQFF

J gene: TRBJ2-1
clone size: many
V gene: TRBV7-9
D gene: NA
CDR3 DNA: TGTGCCAGCAGCTTAGACTATAGTGAGCAGTTCTTC
CDR3 protein: CASSLDYSEQFF

J gene: TRBJ1-5
clone size: many
V gene: TRBV7-2
D gene: NA
CDR3 DNA: TGTGCCAGCAGCCCACAGTATAGCAATCAGCCCCAGCATTTT
CDR3 protein: CASSPQYSNQPQHF

J gene: TRBJ2-3
clone size: many
V gene: TRBV6-5
D gene: NA
CDR3 DNA: TGTGCCAGCAGCCGACTGGGATCCGAGACAGATACGCAGTATTTT
CDR3 protein: CASSRLGSETDTQYF

J gene: TRBJ2-7
clone size: few
V gene: TRBV3-2
D gene: NA
CDR3 DNA: TGTGCCAGCAGCCGCCGAGCTGGACAAGGGCAACAAACGGGTTACGAGCAGTACTTC
CDR3 protein: CASSRRAGQGQQTGYEQYF

J gene: TRBJ2-2
clone size: NA
V gene: TRBV20-1
D gene: NA
CDR3 DNA: TGCAGTGCTAGATTGAGGGGGACCAACACCGGGGAGCTGTTTTTT
CDR3 protein: CSARLRGTNTGELFF

J gene: TRBJ2-2
clone size: many
V gene: TRBV4-3
D gene: NA
CDR3 DNA: TGCGCCAGCAGCCAAGATGGGCTACCCACCGGGGAGCTGTTTTTT
CDR3 protein: CASSQDGLPTGELFF

J gene: TRBJ1-6
clone size: many
V gene: TRBV3-1
D gene: NA
CDR3 DNA: TGTGCCAGCAGCCAAGTTGCGGGGGATTCACCCCTCCACTTT
CDR3 protein: CASSQVAGDSPLHF

J gene: TRBJ2-3
clone size: NA
V gene: TRBV11-2
D gene: NA
CDR3 DNA: TGTGCCAGCAGCTTATGGGCCGCCGGCACAGATACGCAGTATTTT
CDR3 protein: CASSLWAAGTDTQYF

J gene: TRBJ1-5
clone size: many
V gene: TRBV28
D gene: NA
CDR3 DNA: TGTGCCAGCGGGCTCACGAGCCCTAGCAATCAGCCCCAGCATTTT
CDR3 protein: CASGLTSPSNQPQHF